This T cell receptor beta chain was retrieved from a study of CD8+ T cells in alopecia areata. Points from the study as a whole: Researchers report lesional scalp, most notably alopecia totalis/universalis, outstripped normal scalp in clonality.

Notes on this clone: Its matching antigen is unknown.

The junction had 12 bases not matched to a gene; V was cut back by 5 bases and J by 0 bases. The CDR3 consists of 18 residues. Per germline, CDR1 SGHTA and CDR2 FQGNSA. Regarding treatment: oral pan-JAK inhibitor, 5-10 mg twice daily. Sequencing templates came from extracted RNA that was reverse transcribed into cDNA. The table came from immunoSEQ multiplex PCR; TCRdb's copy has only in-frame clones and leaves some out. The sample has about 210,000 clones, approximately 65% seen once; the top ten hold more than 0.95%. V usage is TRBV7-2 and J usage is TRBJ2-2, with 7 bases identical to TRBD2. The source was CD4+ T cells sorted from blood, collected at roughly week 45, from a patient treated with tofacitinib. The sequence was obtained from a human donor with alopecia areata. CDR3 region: CASSTLRLAGANTGELFF. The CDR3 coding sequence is TGTGCCAGCAGCACCCTGCGCCTTGCGGGGGCGAACACCGGGGAGCTGTTTTTT.